A selection of T cell receptor beta chains follows, all from one sample in a study of T cells in localized non-small cell lung cancer. Produced via immunoSEQ multiplex PCR; TCRdb's table is partial and in-frame only. The sample yields tens of thousands of clones, more than 80% seen once. Specimen: peripheral blood mononuclear cells, collected before any cancer treatment. Receptor source: a male donor older than 55 with stage II lung adenocarcinoma. Each CDR3 is given with its conserved first and last residue. The D gene is left open where the match is weak. Size values are once, few and many counts, or a class for expanded clones, and some rows have none.

J gene: TRBJ2-3
V gene: TRBV11-2
clone size: NA
D gene: NA
CDR3 DNA: TGTGCCAGCAGCACAGGTTTCACAGATACGCAGTATTTT
CDR3 protein: CASSTGFTDTQYF

J gene: TRBJ1-1
V gene: TRBV10-3
clone size: few
D gene: NA
CDR3 DNA: TGTGCCATCAGTGCCGTTGGGAACACTGAAGCTTTCTTT
CDR3 protein: CAISAVGNTEAFF

J gene: TRBJ1-6
V gene: TRBV29-1
clone size: NA
D gene: NA
CDR3 DNA: TGCAGCGCCGGAGGGGGGTATAATTCACCCCTCCACTTT
CDR3 protein: CSAGGGYNSPLHF

J gene: TRBJ1-1
V gene: TRBV5-1
clone size: NA
D gene: NA
CDR3 DNA: TGCGCCAGCAGCCCGTTGGGGAGCATGAACACTGAAGCTTTCTTT
CDR3 protein: CASSPLGSMNTEAFF

J gene: TRBJ1-4
V gene: TRBV10-3
clone size: few
D gene: NA
CDR3 DNA: TGTGCCATCAGTGAGTCGGGGGGAAACAATGAAAAACTGTTTTTT
CDR3 protein: CAISESGGNNEKLFF

J gene: TRBJ2-7
V gene: TRBV28
clone size: NA
D gene: NA
CDR3 DNA: TGTGCCAGTTCCAGCGGGCAGACCTACGAGCAGTACTTC
CDR3 protein: CASSSGQTYEQYF

J gene: TRBJ2-3
V gene: TRBV7-9
clone size: NA
D gene: NA
CDR3 DNA: TGTGCCAGCAGCTCGGCCAGGGGCTTGGGTGGTACGCAGTATTTT
CDR3 protein: CASSSARGLGGTQYF

J gene: TRBJ2-7
V gene: TRBV7-2
clone size: NA
D gene: TRBD1
CDR3 DNA: TGTGCCAGCAGCCGTAGACAGGGGTGGAACGAGCAGTACTTC
CDR3 protein: CASSRRQGWNEQYF

J gene: TRBJ1-1
V gene: TRBV6-1
clone size: NA
D gene: NA
CDR3 DNA: TGTGCCAGCAGTTATAGAGCTGAAGCTTTCTTT
CDR3 protein: CASSYRAEAFF

J gene: TRBJ2-5
V gene: TRBV2
clone size: few
D gene: NA
CDR3 DNA: TGTGCCAGCAGCCCCAGGACTCCACAAGAGACCCAGTACTTC
CDR3 protein: CASSPRTPQETQYF

J gene: TRBJ2-7
V gene: TRBV6-5
clone size: NA
D gene: NA
CDR3 DNA: TGTGCCAGCAGTTTCGGGACCCACAGTTACGGGCAGTACTTC
CDR3 protein: CASSFGTHSYGQYF

J gene: TRBJ2-7
V gene: TRBV5-4
clone size: NA
D gene: NA
CDR3 DNA: TGTGCCAGCAGCTCCTCGATCGCCCTTCGGGAGCAGTACTTC
CDR3 protein: CASSSSIALREQYF

J gene: TRBJ2-5
V gene: TRBV7-2
clone size: few
D gene: TRBD2
CDR3 DNA: TGTGCCAGCAGCTCTTTTATACTAGCGGGAGGGCAAGAGACCCAGTACTTC
CDR3 protein: CASSSFILAGGQETQYF

J gene: TRBJ1-2
V gene: TRBV6-6
clone size: NA
D gene: NA
CDR3 DNA: TGTGCCAGCAGTTACCCCGGGGCGGGTGGCTACACCTTC
CDR3 protein: CASSYPGAGGYTF

J gene: TRBJ2-7
V gene: TRBV28
clone size: once
D gene: NA
CDR3 DNA: TGTGCCAGCACCCAAAACCTCTACGAGCAGTACTTC
CDR3 protein: CASTQNLYEQYF

J gene: TRBJ2-2
V gene: TRBV5-1
clone size: NA
D gene: TRBD2
CDR3 DNA: TGCGCCAGCGACCCGGGACTAGCGAACACCGGGGAGCTGTTTTTT
CDR3 protein: CASDPGLANTGELFF

J gene: TRBJ1-2
V gene: TRBV13
clone size: NA
D gene: TRBD1
CDR3 DNA: TGTGCCAGCAGCTTGGAAGGGGGCATTGGCTACACCTTC
CDR3 protein: CASSLEGGIGYTF

J gene: TRBJ1-6
V gene: TRBV6-6
clone size: NA
D gene: NA
CDR3 DNA: TGTGCCAGCAGTTACGAATCCAGGTCACCCCTCCACTTT
CDR3 protein: CASSYESRSPLHF

J gene: TRBJ2-3
V gene: TRBV19
clone size: NA
D gene: NA
CDR3 DNA: TGTGCCAGTAGTCCGGGTAGTGATACGCAGTATTTT
CDR3 protein: CASSPGSDTQYF

J gene: TRBJ1-1
V gene: TRBV7-2
clone size: NA
D gene: NA
CDR3 DNA: TGTGCCAGCAGCGCCAACCCTTTAAGGAACACTGAAGCTTTCTTT
CDR3 protein: CASSANPLRNTEAFF

J gene: TRBJ1-5
V gene: TRBV28
clone size: NA
D gene: NA
CDR3 DNA: TGTGCCAGCAGTCTATTGGGGGGCTACTATCAGCCCCAGCATTTT
CDR3 protein: CASSLLGGYYQPQHF

J gene: TRBJ1-2
V gene: TRBV19
clone size: few
D gene: TRBD1
CDR3 DNA: TGTGCCAGTAGTAACCTATACAGGGGCAACACCTTC
CDR3 protein: CASSNLYRGNTF

J gene: TRBJ2-7
V gene: TRBV4-2
clone size: NA
D gene: TRBD1
CDR3 DNA: TGTGCCAGCAGCCTACAGGGGCTCAGCTCCTACGAGCAGTACTTC
CDR3 protein: CASSLQGLSSYEQYF

J gene: TRBJ1-1
V gene: TRBV30
clone size: NA
D gene: NA
CDR3 DNA: TGTGCCTGGAGGGTCATAGGCAGGGGAGGCACTGAAGCTTTCTTT
CDR3 protein: CAWRVIGRGGTEAFF

J gene: TRBJ2-1
V gene: TRBV5-7
clone size: NA
D gene: TRBD1
CDR3 DNA: TGTGCCAGCAACCACCCCCGGGACAGCCGGTACAATGAGCAGTTCTTC
CDR3 protein: CASNHPRDSRYNEQFF

J gene: TRBJ2-7
V gene: TRBV12-5
clone size: few
D gene: TRBD2
CDR3 DNA: TGTGCTAGTGGTTTGGTAAGGCGGGAGGAAGATTACGAGCAGTACTTC
CDR3 protein: CASGLVRREEDYEQYF

J gene: TRBJ1-2
V gene: TRBV6-6
clone size: NA
D gene: NA
CDR3 DNA: TGTGCCAGCACCGCCGGGCAGGACTATGGCTACACCTTC
CDR3 protein: CASTAGQDYGYTF

J gene: TRBJ2-3
V gene: TRBV19
clone size: NA
D gene: NA
CDR3 DNA: TGTGCCAGTAGTATAGAAGGGTCTAGCACAGATACGCAGTATTTT
CDR3 protein: CASSIEGSSTDTQYF

J gene: TRBJ1-5
V gene: TRBV30
clone size: NA
D gene: NA
CDR3 DNA: TGTGCCTGGAGTAAAGAATGGGCCAGCACAAGAGGTAGCAATCAGCCCCAGCATTTT
CDR3 protein: CAWSKEWASTRGSNQPQHF

J gene: TRBJ1-5
V gene: TRBV19
clone size: NA
D gene: NA
CDR3 DNA: TGTGCCAGTAGTGCATTTTCCGGAACGGGCCAGCCCCAGCATTTT
CDR3 protein: CASSAFSGTGQPQHF

J gene: TRBJ1-2
V gene: TRBV6-5
clone size: NA
D gene: TRBD1
CDR3 DNA: TGTGCCAGCAGATGGGGACAGGGCCAGCATGGCTACACCTTC
CDR3 protein: CASRWGQGQHGYTF

J gene: TRBJ2-1
V gene: TRBV7-6
clone size: NA
D gene: TRBD2
CDR3 DNA: TGTGCCAGCAGCCCGGGACTAGCGGTTAGCTCCTACAATGAGCAGTTCTTC
CDR3 protein: CASSPGLAVSSYNEQFF

J gene: TRBJ2-3
V gene: TRBV29-1
clone size: NA
D gene: TRBD2
CDR3 DNA: TGCAGCGTCATGAAGCGGGGTTCAGATACGCAGTATTTT
CDR3 protein: CSVMKRGSDTQYF

J gene: TRBJ2-3
V gene: TRBV27
clone size: once
D gene: TRBD2
CDR3 DNA: TGTGCCAGCAGTGGGGATAGCGGGAAGACAGATACGCAGTATTTT
CDR3 protein: CASSGDSGKTDTQYF

J gene: TRBJ2-1
V gene: TRBV7-2
clone size: NA
D gene: NA
CDR3 DNA: TGTGCCAGCAGCTTAGTTTTTGCGGGGACATACAATGAGCAGTTCTTC
CDR3 protein: CASSLVFAGTYNEQFF

J gene: TRBJ2-1
V gene: TRBV10-3
clone size: NA
D gene: NA
CDR3 DNA: TGTGCCATCAGGGAAGGTCGATCCGATGAGCAGTTCTTC
CDR3 protein: CAIREGRSDEQFF

J gene: TRBJ2-1
V gene: TRBV9
clone size: NA
D gene: TRBD2
CDR3 DNA: TGTGCCAGCAGCGCTTCCCCTAGCGGGCCCCACAATGAGCAGTTCTTC
CDR3 protein: CASSASPSGPHNEQFF

J gene: TRBJ1-2
V gene: TRBV6-1
clone size: NA
D gene: NA
CDR3 DNA: TGTGCCACAGCAAGGGGCGAAGGCTATGGCTACACCTTC
CDR3 protein: CATARGEGYGYTF

J gene: TRBJ2-3
V gene: TRBV4-1
clone size: once
D gene: NA
CDR3 DNA: TGCGCCAGCAGCCGGGACACAGATACGCAGTATTTT
CDR3 protein: CASSRDTDTQYF

J gene: TRBJ2-7
V gene: TRBV5-1
clone size: NA
D gene: TRBD1
CDR3 DNA: TGCGCCAGCAGCCGCAGGGGACAGGGTAACGACGAGCAGTACTTC
CDR3 protein: CASSRRGQGNDEQYF

J gene: TRBJ2-3
V gene: TRBV25-1
clone size: NA
D gene: NA
CDR3 DNA: TGTGCCAGCATCCCCCCAAGGACAAATACGCAGTATTTT
CDR3 protein: CASIPPRTNTQYF

J gene: TRBJ1-2
V gene: TRBV9
clone size: NA
D gene: NA
CDR3 DNA: TGTGCCAGCAGCGTCGACCTCGGGGCAGCCAACTATGGCTACACCTTC
CDR3 protein: CASSVDLGAANYGYTF

J gene: TRBJ2-5
V gene: TRBV18
clone size: NA
D gene: NA
CDR3 DNA: TGTGCCAGCTCGCCCCAGAAAGGTGCCGCGGAGACCCAGTACTTC
CDR3 protein: CASSPQKGAAETQYF

J gene: TRBJ2-3
V gene: TRBV7-9
clone size: few
D gene: TRBD2
CDR3 DNA: TGTGCCAGCAGCTTACCCTATAGGGTAGCGGGAGTGGTAGATACGCAGTATTTT
CDR3 protein: CASSLPYRVAGVVDTQYF

J gene: TRBJ1-1
V gene: TRBV15
clone size: NA
D gene: NA
CDR3 DNA: TGTGCCACCAGCCGAGACCCCAACGGGGGAATTGAAGCTTTCTTT
CDR3 protein: CATSRDPNGGIEAFF

J gene: TRBJ1-5
V gene: TRBV2
clone size: medium-sized
D gene: TRBD1
CDR3 DNA: TGTGCCAGCAGTCCGGGACAGCGAAATCAGCCCCAGCATTTT
CDR3 protein: CASSPGQRNQPQHF

J gene: TRBJ2-6
V gene: TRBV7-2
clone size: NA
D gene: NA
CDR3 DNA: TGTGCCAGCAGCCTTTATACCCGCTCTGGGGCCAACGTCCTGACTTTC
CDR3 protein: CASSLYTRSGANVLTF

J gene: TRBJ1-2
V gene: TRBV9
clone size: NA
D gene: NA
CDR3 DNA: TGTGCCAGCAGCTCCTCCGGGGCCACTAACTATGGCTACACCTTC
CDR3 protein: CASSSSGATNYGYTF

J gene: TRBJ2-3
V gene: TRBV11-2
clone size: once
D gene: TRBD1
CDR3 DNA: TGTGCCAGCAGCCCTGACAGGGTCCTCACAGATACGCAGTATTTT
CDR3 protein: CASSPDRVLTDTQYF

J gene: TRBJ2-1
V gene: TRBV7-9
clone size: NA
D gene: TRBD2
CDR3 DNA: TGTGCCAGCTTGTTTAGCGGGAGTATTAATGAGCAGTTCTTC
CDR3 protein: CASLFSGSINEQFF

J gene: TRBJ2-1
V gene: TRBV20-1
clone size: NA
D gene: NA
CDR3 DNA: TGCAGTGCTGGGGTGGGGGAGCAGTTCTTC
CDR3 protein: CSAGVGEQFF

J gene: TRBJ2-7
V gene: TRBV28
clone size: NA
D gene: NA
CDR3 DNA: TGTGCCAGCAGTTTAATGGGGGGCAGGAACGAGCAGTACTTC
CDR3 protein: CASSLMGGRNEQYF

J gene: TRBJ1-2
V gene: TRBV30
clone size: NA
D gene: NA
CDR3 DNA: TGTGCCTGGATCCCGGAGGAGCGATCCTATGGCTACACCTTC
CDR3 protein: CAWIPEERSYGYTF

J gene: TRBJ2-5
V gene: TRBV7-2
clone size: NA
D gene: NA
CDR3 DNA: TGTGCCAGCAGCTTAGTCACCACCGAAAAGACCCAGTACTTC
CDR3 protein: CASSLVTTEKTQYF

J gene: TRBJ1-5
V gene: TRBV19
clone size: NA
D gene: NA
CDR3 DNA: TGTGCCAGTACCCCGGGGCAGGCCCATCAGCCCCAGCATTTT
CDR3 protein: CASTPGQAHQPQHF

J gene: TRBJ1-5
V gene: TRBV30
clone size: NA
D gene: TRBD1
CDR3 DNA: TGTGCCTGGAGCGCCCCCGGGACAGGGGCTGTCAATCAGCCCCAGCATTTT
CDR3 protein: CAWSAPGTGAVNQPQHF

J gene: TRBJ2-2
V gene: TRBV12-1
clone size: NA
D gene: NA
CDR3 DNA: TGTGCCAGCAGCTACGAGCGGGAATCGACCACCGGGGAGCTGTTTTTT
CDR3 protein: CASSYERESTTGELFF